What follows are 22 T cell receptor beta chains derived from one specimen sequenced in a study of CD8+CD57+ T cells in acquired aplastic anemia. Sequencing involved patients with CD8+CD57+ cell expansion previously shown by flow cytometry. CDR3 and TCR beta VDJ profiling relied on genomic DNA as the template. TCRdb re-called the reads through MiXCR, storing one row per CDR3 protein. The table records over 150,000 distinct CDR3 sequences, 47% of them present only once. Source material: sorted CD4+, CD8+, or CD8+CD57+ T cells (not recorded which) from PBMCs. Source of these receptors: a human donor with aplastic anemia.

This clonotype occurred a few times. Given a much more abundant clone one base away, this may be a read error. The chain joins TRBV5-1 to TRBJ2-3, with 12 bases aligning to TRBD2. Germline CDR1 SGHRS, CDR2 YFSETQ. The CDR3 contains 15 residues. The CDR3 region is CASSLAGGNTDTRYF. CDR3 nucleotides: TGCGCCAGCAGCCTAGCGGGAGGGAACACAGATACGCGGTATTTT.

This clonotype occurred many times. This chain uses TRBV11-2 with TRBJ1-6; D ambiguous. Trimming pared 3 bases from V and 9 bases from J, leaving 12 bases between. The germline V gene has CDR1 SGHAT and CDR2 FQNNGV. This CDR3 region has 14 residues. The DNA for the CDR3 is TGTGCCAGCAGCTTGTTGGGCGGCAGTTCACCCCTCCACTTT. This encodes CASSLLGGSSPLHF.

On this clonotype: Compared with germline, one end of the junction differs, possibly owing to a read error. The V call is TRBV7-7, the J call TRBJ1-1; D ambiguous. Germline V gene lookup returns CDR1 SSHAT and CDR2 FNYEAQ (reference sequence). This CDR3 contains 13 residues. This CDR3 reads CASSLSPSTEAFF. The CDR3 nucleotides read TGTGCTAGCAGCTTAAGTCCGAGCACTGAAGCTTTCTTT.

This chain connects TRBV11-2 to TRBJ1-2; 8 bases agree with TRBD1. Germline V lookup: CDR1 SGHAT, CDR2 FQNNGV. Trimming cost V 3 bases and J 7 bases; bases outside gene matches: 4. CDR3 length equals 13 residues. The DNA of the CDR3 is TGTGCCAGCAGCTTGAGCAGGGGGCCTGGCTACACCTTC. It encodes CASSLSRGPGYTF.

This clonotype came up a few times. This rearrangement joins TRBV5-6 to TRBJ1-2; 7 bases are shared with TRBD1. Germline V gene sequence: CDR1 SGHDT, CDR2 YYEEEE. The length of the CDR3 is 13 residues. Trimming took 0 bases from V and 8 from J; bases not matched to a gene: 4. In nucleotides, the CDR3 is TGTGCCAGCAGCTTGGGACAGGGTGGGGGCTACACCTTC. Translated, it gives CASSLGQGGGYTF.

The chain carries TRBV19 and TRBJ2-1; 7 bases are shared with TRBD2. V was pared by 0 bases and J by 4 bases, with 3 bases of the junction left unmatched. The germline V gene encodes CDR1 LNHDA and CDR2 SQIVND (reference sequence). The CDR3 loop spans 15 amino acids. The CDR3 DNA is TGTGCCAGTAGTATAGAAGGGACTACGTACAATGAGCAGTTCTTC. Protein sequence: CASSIEGTTYNEQFF.

The rearrangement uses TRBV5-1 and TRBJ1-2, with a tentative D call TRBD1 (5 bases). The germline V gene has CDR1 SGHRS and CDR2 YFSETQ. Trimming took 0 bases from V and 8 from J, leaving 17 bases between them. The CDR3 has 15 residues. The CDR3 bases are TGCGCCAGCAGCTTGGGCTCGGCAGGGCCTTGGGGCTACACCTTC. Protein sequence: CASSLGSAGPWGYTF. The full variable domain, rest sourced from reference TRBV5-1 and TRBJ1-2, is KAGVTQTPRYLIKTRGQQVTLSCSPISGHRSVSWYQQTPGQGLQFLFEYFSETQRNKGNFPGRFSGRQFSNSRSEMNVSTLELGDSALYLCASSLGSAGPWGYTFGSGTRLTVV.

The V and J genes are TRBV15 and TRBJ1-1, with TRBD1 matching over 8 bases. V dropped 5 bases and J dropped 3; count of bases not matched to a gene: 8. There are 15 residues in the CDR3. Per germline, CDR1 LNHNV and CDR2 YYDKDF (reference sequence). The CDR3 region is CATSGGVQGDTEAFF. The CDR3 DNA reads as TGTGCCACCAGCGGAGGCGTACAGGGGGACACTGAAGCTTTCTTT.

Regarding this clonotype: This CDR3 fails to terminate in the conserved phenylalanine or tryptophan, so it likely reflects a read error. V usage is TRBV20-1 and J usage is TRBJ1-1; D call uncertain. V lost 2 bases and J 1 base, leaving 17 bases between the germline ends. This CDR3 has 16 residues. Looked up from germline, CDR1 is DFQATT and CDR2 is SNEGSKA (reference sequence). CDR3 sequence (DNA): TGCAGTGCTAGATTTCCTGGACGTCCTTCGAACACTGAAGCTTTCTCT. Protein product: CSARFPGRPSNTEAFS.

This clonotype came up a few times. The V and J genes are TRBV24-1 and TRBJ2-7; the match to TRBD1 covers 7 bases. Per the germline V gene, CDR1 is KGHDR and CDR2 is SFDVKD. The CDR3 sequence is 13 residues long. The trim removed 5 bases at V and 2 bases at J, leaving 2 bases unmatched. CDR3 amino acids: CATSGDSTYEQYF. The CDR3 region has the DNA TGTGCCACCAGTGGGGACAGCACCTACGAGCAGTACTTC.

The chain uses TRBV10-1 and TRBJ2-1, with 10 bases fitting TRBD1. V gave up 3 bases and J gave up 5 bases; unmatched junction bases: 4. Per the germline V gene, CDR1 is WNHNN and CDR2 is SYGVQD (reference sequence). This CDR3 has 15 amino acids. CDR3 DNA: TGCGCCAGCAGTGACGGGACAGGGGTTCACAATGAGCAGTTCTTC. As protein: CASSDGTGVHNEQFF.

The chain employs TRBV27 and TRBJ1-2, with D hard to call. The germline V gene has CDR1 MNHEY and CDR2 SMNVEV (reference sequence). V was clipped by 5 bases and J by 8 bases, with 18 bases between them. The CDR3 is 14 residues long. CDR3 coding DNA: TGTGCCAGCAGTAACCGGGCCACTGTGGGCGGCTACACCTTC. Amino acid sequence: CASSNRATVGGYTF.

This clonotype was counted at least ten times. The V and J genes are TRBV7-2 and TRBJ1-4; D gene uncertain. The CDR3 sequence is 12 residues long. The ends were cut back, 3 bases at V and 7 bases at J, with 6 bases in the middle. The V gene's germline CDR1 is SGHTA and CDR2 FQGNSA. The CDR3 region is CASSLGSEKLFF. In nucleotides, the CDR3 is TGTGCCAGCAGCTTGGGAAGTGAAAAACTGTTTTTT.

This chain connects TRBV24-1 to TRBJ1-4; possibly TRBD1 for D (6 bases). Germline V gene sequence: CDR1 KGHDR, CDR2 SFDVKD. CDR3 length equals 12 residues. V lost 0 bases and J lost 17, with 12 bases in between. Here the CDR3 reads CATSDLLDRRFF. CDR3 DNA: TGTGCCACCAGTGATTTGCTAGACAGGAGATTTTTT.

There are many counts of this clonotype. This chain uses TRBV5-5 with TRBJ1-5, with 10 bases fitting TRBD1. V lost 4 bases and J lost 7; bases outside the gene matches: 5. The germline CDR1 and CDR2 sequences are SGHKS and YYEKEE (reference sequence). This CDR3 spans 14 amino acids. The CDR3, as DNA: TGTGCCAGCAGCGGGGACAGGGGAGAACAGCCCCAGCATTTT. Its translation is CASSGDRGEQPQHF.

This clonotype was recorded a few times. This chain joins TRBV3-1 and TRBJ1-2; D perhaps matches TRBD1 (6 bases). V lost 2 bases and J 7 bases, leaving 20 bases between the germline ends. This CDR3 has 16 residues. Germline CDR1 and CDR2: LGHDT and YNNKEL (reference sequence). CDR3 protein: CASSQPVPGEQGGYTF. The CDR3 bases are TGTGCCAGCAGCCAACCAGTTCCAGGGGAGCAGGGTGGCTACACCTTC.

This clonotype was picked up many times. The rearrangement links TRBV2 to TRBJ2-7; TRBD1 matches 7 bases. CDR1 and CDR2 (germline): SNHLY, FYNNEI. V shed 4 bases and J 1 base; nucleotides not matched to a gene: 4. The length of the CDR3 is 14 residues. As DNA, the CDR3 is TGTGCCAGCAGTGGACAGGGAAGTTCCTACGAGCAGTACTTC. It translates to CASSGQGSSYEQYF.

For this clonotype: A much bigger clone sits one base away, suggesting this may be a read error. V usage is TRBV3-1 and J usage is TRBJ2-1; possible D gene TRBD2, 5 bases. Germline V gene lookup returns CDR1 LGHDT and CDR2 YNNKEL (reference sequence). The CDR3 is 15 residues long. This chain's CDR3 is CASSQVGVRRREQLF. The CDR3 DNA is TGTGCCAGCAGCCAAGTCGGGGTCCGTCGTCGTGAGCAGTTATTC.

This clonotype was seen ten or more times. The J gene is TRBJ1-2, the V gene TRBV11-2; D is unclear. Trimming stripped 1 base from V and 8 bases from J, with 11 bases between. Germline V gene data show CDR1 as SGHAT and CDR2 as FQNNGV. This CDR3 is built from 13 residues. The CDR3 loop reads CASSLGGREGYTF. In DNA form, the CDR3 reads TGTGCCAGCAGCTTAGGTGGCCGGGAAGGCTACACCTTC.

This clonotype was seen a handful of times. The chain uses TRBV2 and TRBJ2-7, with 7 bases fitting TRBD1. This CDR3 spans 12 amino acids. CDR1 is SNHLY and CDR2 is FYNNEI in the germline V gene. V dropped 5 bases and J dropped 5; count of bases not matched to a gene: 3. CDR3 residues: CASSTDRDEQYF. CDR3 DNA: TGTGCCAGCAGTACCGACAGGGACGAGCAGTACTTC.

For this clonotype: A read error may produce the germline difference seen at one junction end. V usage is TRBV10-3 and J usage is TRBJ2-7; 8 bases match TRBD2. The germline V gene has CDR1 ENHRY and CDR2 SYGVKD. The CDR3 runs to 13 residues. The CDR3 nucleotides read TGTGCCCTCAGCGGGAGCGGCTCCTACGAGCAGTACTTC. It specifies CALSGSGSYEQYF.

Many counts were recorded for this clonotype. The V call is TRBV5-5, the J call TRBJ1-2; 7 positions agree with TRBD1. V lost 3 bases to trimming and J lost 8 bases; unmatched junction nucleotides: 10. CDR3 length: 14 residues. Germline CDR1 SGHKS, CDR2 YYEKEE (reference sequence). The CDR3 loop is CASSSRQGPSGYTF. For the CDR3, the DNA is TGTGCCAGCAGCTCCCGACAGGGCCCTTCGGGCTACACCTTC.